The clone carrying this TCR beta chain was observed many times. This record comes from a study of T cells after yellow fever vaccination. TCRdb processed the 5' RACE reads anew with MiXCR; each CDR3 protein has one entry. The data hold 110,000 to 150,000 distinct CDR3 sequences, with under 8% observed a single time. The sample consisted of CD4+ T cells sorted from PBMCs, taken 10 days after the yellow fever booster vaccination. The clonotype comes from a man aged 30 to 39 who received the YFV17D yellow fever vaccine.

CDR3 protein: CASSVDWSGEMSEQYF. The CDR3, as DNA: TGTGCCAGCAGCGTAGATTGGTCAGGGGAGATGAGCGAGCAGTACTTC. The chain employs TRBV9 and TRBJ2-7, with D possibly matching TRBD1 (6 bases). CDR3 length: 16 amino acids. CDR1 and CDR2 (germline): SGDLS, YYNGEE. Deletions cut 0 bases from V and 6 bases from J, with 19 bases between.